The sample holds many counts of the clone carrying this TCR beta chain. As yet, its antigen is unknown. These data originate in a study of regulatory T cells in long-lasting Graves disease. V was trimmed by 0 bases and J by 4 bases, leaving 12 bases between them. Germline loops: CDR1 LGHNA, CDR2 YSLEER. The CDR3 covers 15 residues. Findings of the study overall: Reduced TCR diversity was observed in persistent Graves' patients versus newly diagnosed patients. There were preferences for TRBV28, TRBJ1-2 and TRBJ2-5 in persistent disease.

This sample's time point: newly diagnosed GD, antithyroid drugs for less than 3 months. Scientists built the TCR library using RNA that was extracted from PBMCs. A peripheral blood sample, approximately 10 milliliters in volume, was drawn into EDTA tubes. Building of the TCR beta libraries involved iRepertoire HTBI primers and Arm-PCR of CDR3 regions. Per the original data handling: Throughout the samples, researchers identified about 56 TRBV and roughly 14 TRBJ segments. TCRdb ran MiXCR on the multiplex PCR reads and lists one entry per CDR3 protein. TCRdb's processing, not the study's, gives the V and J calls here. This table holds 250,000 or so distinct CDR3 sequences, just over 20% found once.

The source of this sequence is a female donor with Graves disease. The specimen comprised peripheral blood mononuclear cells (PBMCs), sampled at new diagnosis, from a patient treated with antithyroid drugs. This chain connects TRBV4-3 to TRBJ2-5, with D tentatively TRBD2 (6 bases). The CDR3: CASSQDRRGSETQYF. The DNA of the CDR3 is TGCGCCAGCAGCCAAGATAGGCGGGGCTCAGAGACCCAGTACTTC.